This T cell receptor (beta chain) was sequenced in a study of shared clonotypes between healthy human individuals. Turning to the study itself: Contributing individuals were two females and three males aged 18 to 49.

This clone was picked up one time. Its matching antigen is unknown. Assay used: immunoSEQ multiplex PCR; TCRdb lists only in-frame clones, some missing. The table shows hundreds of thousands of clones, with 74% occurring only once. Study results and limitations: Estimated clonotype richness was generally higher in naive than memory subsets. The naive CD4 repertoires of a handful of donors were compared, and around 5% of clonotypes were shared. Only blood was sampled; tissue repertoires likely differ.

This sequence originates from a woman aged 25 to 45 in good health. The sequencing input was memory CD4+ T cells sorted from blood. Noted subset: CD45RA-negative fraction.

The CDR3 reads CASSPGHYEQYF. CDR3 coding DNA: TGTGCCAGCAGCCCTGGACACTACGAGCAGTACTTC. The chain uses TRBV11-2 and TRBJ2-7, with D possibly being TRBD1 (5 bases). The CDR3 contains 12 residues. CDR1 is SGHAT, CDR2 FQNNGV, per germline. Trimming cost V 5 bases and J 3 bases, with 8 bases left between them.